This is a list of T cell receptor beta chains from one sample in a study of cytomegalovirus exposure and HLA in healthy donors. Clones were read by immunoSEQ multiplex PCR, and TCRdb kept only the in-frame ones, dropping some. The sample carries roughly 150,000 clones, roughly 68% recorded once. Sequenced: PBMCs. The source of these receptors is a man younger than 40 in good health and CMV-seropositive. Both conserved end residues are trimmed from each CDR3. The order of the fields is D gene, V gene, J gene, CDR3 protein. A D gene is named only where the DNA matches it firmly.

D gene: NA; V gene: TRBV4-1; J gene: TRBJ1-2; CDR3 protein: ASSLERDDYGYT
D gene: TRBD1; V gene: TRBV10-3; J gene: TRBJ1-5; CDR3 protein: AISERTGNQPQH
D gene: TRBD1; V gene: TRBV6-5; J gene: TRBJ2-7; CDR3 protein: ASSYGQGAYEQY
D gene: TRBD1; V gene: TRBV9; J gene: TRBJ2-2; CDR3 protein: ASSPMGQTGELF
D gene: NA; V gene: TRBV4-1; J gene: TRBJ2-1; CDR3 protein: ASSQVLAYEQF
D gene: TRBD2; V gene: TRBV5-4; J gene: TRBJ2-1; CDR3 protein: ASSYPLAERNEQF
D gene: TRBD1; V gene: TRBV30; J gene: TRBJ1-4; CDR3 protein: AWSATGALDEKLF
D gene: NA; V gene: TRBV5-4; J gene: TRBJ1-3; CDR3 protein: ASSFGSGAGNTIY
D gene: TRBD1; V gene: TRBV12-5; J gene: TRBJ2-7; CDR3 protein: ASGGAQGSREQY
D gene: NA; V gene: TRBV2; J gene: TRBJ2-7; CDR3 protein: ASTKGKGLQSYEQY
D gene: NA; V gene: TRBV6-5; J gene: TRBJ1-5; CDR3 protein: ASAGGRSNQPQH
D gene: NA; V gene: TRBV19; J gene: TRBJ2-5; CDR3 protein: ASSILGRTSTETQY
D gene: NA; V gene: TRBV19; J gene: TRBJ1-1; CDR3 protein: ASWTGGGVEAF
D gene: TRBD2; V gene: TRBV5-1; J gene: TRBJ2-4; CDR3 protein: ASSRGTSGSNIQY
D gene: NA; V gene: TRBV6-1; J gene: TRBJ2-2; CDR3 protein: ASTPDINTGELF
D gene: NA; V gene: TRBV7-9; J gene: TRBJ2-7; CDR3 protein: ASSLVSPGGEQY
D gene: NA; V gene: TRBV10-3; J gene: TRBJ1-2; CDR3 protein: AISNTRSLYGYT
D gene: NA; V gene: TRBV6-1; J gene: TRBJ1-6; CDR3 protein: ASSVSGAVSQGVNSPLH
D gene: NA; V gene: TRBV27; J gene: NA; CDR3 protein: ASSLSSTYEQY
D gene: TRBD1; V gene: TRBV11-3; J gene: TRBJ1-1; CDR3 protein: ASSLLYRGRTEAF
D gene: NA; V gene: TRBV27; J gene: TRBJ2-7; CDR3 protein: ASSLVRVWTPEQY
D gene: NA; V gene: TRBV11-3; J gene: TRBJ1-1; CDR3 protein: ASSSTGLWTEAF
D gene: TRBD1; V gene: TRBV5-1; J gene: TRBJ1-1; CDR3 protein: ASSPGQPNTEAF
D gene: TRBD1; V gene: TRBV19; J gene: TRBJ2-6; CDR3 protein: ASTKTGGWTGANVLT
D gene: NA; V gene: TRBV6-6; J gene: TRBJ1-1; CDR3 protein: ASSRQLSNTEAF
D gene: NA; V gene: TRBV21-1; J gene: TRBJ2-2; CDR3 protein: ASSGGTSSTGELF
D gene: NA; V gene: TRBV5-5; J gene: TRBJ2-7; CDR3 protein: ASSFYRSSYEQY
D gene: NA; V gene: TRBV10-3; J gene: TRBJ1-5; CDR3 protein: ATHEVNQPQH
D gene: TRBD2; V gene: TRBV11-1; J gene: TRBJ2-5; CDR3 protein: ASSLGLAGGRDQETQY
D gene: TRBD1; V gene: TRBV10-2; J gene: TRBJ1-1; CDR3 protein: ASSESLDRGQAF
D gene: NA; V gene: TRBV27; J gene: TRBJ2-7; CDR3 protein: ASSLQPGQIYEQY
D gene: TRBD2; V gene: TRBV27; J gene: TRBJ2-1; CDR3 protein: ASSTAGEGYEQF
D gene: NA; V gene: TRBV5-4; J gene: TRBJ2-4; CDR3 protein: ASTTPGNIQY
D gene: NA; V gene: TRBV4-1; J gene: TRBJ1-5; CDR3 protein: ASSQDPGSYQPQH
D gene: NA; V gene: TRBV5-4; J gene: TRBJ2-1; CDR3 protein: ASSKGTKQGNEQF
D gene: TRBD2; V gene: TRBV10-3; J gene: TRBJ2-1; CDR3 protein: AISDGSGSSYNEQF
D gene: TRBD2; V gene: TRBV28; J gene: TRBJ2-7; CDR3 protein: ASSVGLAGAYEQY
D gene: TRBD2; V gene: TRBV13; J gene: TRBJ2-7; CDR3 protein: ASSLLSGRGEQY
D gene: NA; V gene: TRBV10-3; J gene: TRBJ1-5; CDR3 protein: AITQGDNQPQH
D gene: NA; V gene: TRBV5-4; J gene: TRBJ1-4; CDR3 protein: ASSSKQGLREKLF
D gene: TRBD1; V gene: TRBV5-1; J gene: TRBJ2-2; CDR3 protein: ASSGSGQGETGELF